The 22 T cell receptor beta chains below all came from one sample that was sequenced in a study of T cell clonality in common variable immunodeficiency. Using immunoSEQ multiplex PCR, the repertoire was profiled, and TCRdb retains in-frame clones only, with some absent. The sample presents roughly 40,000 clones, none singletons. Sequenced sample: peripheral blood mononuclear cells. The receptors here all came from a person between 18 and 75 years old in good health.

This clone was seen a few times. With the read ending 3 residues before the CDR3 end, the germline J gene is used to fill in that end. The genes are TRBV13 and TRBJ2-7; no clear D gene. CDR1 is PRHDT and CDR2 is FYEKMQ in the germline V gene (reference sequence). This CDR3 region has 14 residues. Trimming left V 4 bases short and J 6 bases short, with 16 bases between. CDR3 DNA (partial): TGTGCCAGCAGCTCTGGGCCCGTGGATGGCGAG. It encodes CASSSGPVDGE. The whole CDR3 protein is CASSSGPVDGEQYF.

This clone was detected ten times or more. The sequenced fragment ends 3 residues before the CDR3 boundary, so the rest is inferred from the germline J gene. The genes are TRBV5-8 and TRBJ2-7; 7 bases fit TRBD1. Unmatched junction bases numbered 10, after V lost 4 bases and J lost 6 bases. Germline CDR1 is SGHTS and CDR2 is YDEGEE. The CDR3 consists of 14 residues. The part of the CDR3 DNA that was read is TGTGCCAGCAGCAGGGGAATCACAGGGGCCGAG. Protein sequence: CASSRGITGAE. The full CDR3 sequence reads CASSRGITGAEQYF.

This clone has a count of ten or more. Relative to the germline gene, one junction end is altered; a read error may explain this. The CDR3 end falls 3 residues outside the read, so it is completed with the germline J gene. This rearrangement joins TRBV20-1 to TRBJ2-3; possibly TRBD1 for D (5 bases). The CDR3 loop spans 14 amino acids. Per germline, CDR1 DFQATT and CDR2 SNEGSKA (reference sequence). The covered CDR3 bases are TGCAGTGCTAGAGATGGCAGGGAACCAGAGACG. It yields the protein CSARDGREPET. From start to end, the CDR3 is CSARDGREPETQYF.

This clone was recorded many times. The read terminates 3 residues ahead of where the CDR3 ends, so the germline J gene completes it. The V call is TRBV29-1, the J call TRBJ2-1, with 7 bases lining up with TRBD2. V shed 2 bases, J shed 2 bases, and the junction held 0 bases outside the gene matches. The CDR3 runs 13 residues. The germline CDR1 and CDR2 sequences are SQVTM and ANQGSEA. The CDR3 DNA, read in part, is TGCAGCGTTGAACTAGCGGCCTACAATGAG. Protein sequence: CSVELAAYNE. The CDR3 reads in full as CSVELAAYNEQFF.

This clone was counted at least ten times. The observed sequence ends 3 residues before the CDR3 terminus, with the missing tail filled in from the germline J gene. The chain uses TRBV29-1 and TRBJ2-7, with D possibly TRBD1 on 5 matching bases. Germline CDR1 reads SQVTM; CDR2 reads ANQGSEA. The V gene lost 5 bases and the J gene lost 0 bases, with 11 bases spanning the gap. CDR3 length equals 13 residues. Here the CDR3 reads CSVLQGSSYEQYF. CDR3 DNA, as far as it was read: TGCAGCGTTCTTCAGGGAAGCTCCTACGAG.

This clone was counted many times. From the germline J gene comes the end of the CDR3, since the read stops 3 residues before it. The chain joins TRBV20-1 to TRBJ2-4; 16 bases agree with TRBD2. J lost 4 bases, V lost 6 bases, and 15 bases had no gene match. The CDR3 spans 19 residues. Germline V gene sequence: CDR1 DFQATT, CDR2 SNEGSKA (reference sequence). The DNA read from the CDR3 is TGCAGTGCCCCTCCTCCGGGACTAGCGGGAGGGGAACCAAAAAACATT. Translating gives CSAPPPGLAGGEPKNI. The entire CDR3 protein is CSAPPPGLAGGEPKNIQYF.

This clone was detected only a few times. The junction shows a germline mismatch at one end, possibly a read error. The covered CDR3 bases are TGTGCCAGCTCACCACCGGAGGGCGCGAGCACAAATACG. It translates to CASSPPEGASTNT. The complete CDR3 reads CASSPPEGASTNTQYF. The V and J genes are TRBV18 and TRBJ2-3; tentatively, D is TRBD2 (6 bases). The read halts 3 residues ahead of the CDR3 end, with the missing end drawn from the germline J gene. This CDR3 spans 16 amino acids. CDR1 KGHSH and CDR2 LQKENI come from the germline V gene.

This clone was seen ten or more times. CDR3 amino acids: CASGPGTGLAEQYF. The part of the CDR3 DNA that was read is TGTGCTAGTGGTCCGGGGACAGGGCTGGCCGAG. This chain links TRBV12-5 with TRBJ2-7; 9 nucleotides agree with TRBD1. The missing CDR3 end, 3 residues past where the read stops, is filled in from the germline J gene. This CDR3 contains 14 residues. CDR1 LGHNT and CDR2 FRNRAP come from the germline V gene. V shed 5 bases and J 6 bases; nucleotides not matched to a gene: 8.

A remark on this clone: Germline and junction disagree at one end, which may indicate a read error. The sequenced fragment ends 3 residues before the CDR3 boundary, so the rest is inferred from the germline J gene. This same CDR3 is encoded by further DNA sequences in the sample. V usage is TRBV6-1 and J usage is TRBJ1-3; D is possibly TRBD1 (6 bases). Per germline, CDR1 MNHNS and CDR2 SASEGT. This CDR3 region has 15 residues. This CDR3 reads CASSEGHNSENTIYF. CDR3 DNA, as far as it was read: TGTGCCAGCAGTGAGGGACACAACTCTGAAAACACA.

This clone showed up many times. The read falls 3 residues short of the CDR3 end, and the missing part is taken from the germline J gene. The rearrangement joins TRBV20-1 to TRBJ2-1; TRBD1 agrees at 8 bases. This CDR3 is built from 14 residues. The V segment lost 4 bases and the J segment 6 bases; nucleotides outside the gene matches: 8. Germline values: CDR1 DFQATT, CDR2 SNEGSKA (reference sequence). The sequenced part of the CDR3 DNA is TGCAGTGCTAACGGACAGGGAACCATCAATGAG. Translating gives CSANGQGTINE. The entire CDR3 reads CSANGQGTINEQFF.

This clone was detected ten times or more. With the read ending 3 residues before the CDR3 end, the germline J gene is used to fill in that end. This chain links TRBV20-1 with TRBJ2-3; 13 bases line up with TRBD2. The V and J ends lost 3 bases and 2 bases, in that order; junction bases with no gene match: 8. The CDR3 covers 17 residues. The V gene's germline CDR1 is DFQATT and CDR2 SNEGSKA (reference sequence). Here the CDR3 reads CSASGLAGAPFTDTQYF. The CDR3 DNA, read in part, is TGCAGTGCTAGTGGACTAGCGGGGGCCCCCTTCACAGATACG.

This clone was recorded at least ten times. Partial CDR3 DNA: TGCGCCAGCAGCTTGGTTGGGTTAGGGGACACTGAA. Translation gives CASSLVGLGDTE. The entire CDR3 is CASSLVGLGDTEAFF. V usage is TRBV5-1 and J usage is TRBJ1-1, with D possibly being TRBD1 (5 bases). Read data end 3 residues before the CDR3 end; the end is taken from the germline J gene. The V gene's germline CDR1 is SGHRS and CDR2 YFSETQ. The CDR3 spans 15 residues. Trimming stripped 0 bases from V and 3 bases from J, with 12 bases between.

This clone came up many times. Incomplete CDR3 DNA: TGTGCCAGCAGTGAAGCGGGCCTCTATGGC. It is translated as CASSEAGLYG. The entire CDR3 is CASSEAGLYGYTF. J is TRBJ1-2 and V is TRBV6-1; D remains unclear. The observed sequence ends 3 residues before the CDR3 terminus, with the missing tail filled in from the germline J gene. The CDR3 sequence is 13 residues long. Trimming took off 0 bases at V and 4 bases at J, with 6 bases between the two ends. Germline lookup yields CDR1 MNHNS and CDR2 SASEGT.

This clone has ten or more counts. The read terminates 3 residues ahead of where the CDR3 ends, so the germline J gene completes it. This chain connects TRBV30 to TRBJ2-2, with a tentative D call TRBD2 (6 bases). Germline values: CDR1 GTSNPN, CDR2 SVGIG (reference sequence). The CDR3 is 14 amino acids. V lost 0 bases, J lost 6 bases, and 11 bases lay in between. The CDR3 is CAWSVLGGPGELFF. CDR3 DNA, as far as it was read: TGTGCCTGGAGTGTACTGGGGGGTCCCGGGGAG.

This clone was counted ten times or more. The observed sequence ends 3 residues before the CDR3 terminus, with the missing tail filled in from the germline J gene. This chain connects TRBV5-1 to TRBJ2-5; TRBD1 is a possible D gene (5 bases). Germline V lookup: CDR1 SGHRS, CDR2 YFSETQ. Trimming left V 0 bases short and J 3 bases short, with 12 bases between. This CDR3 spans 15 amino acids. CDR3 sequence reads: CASSLEGRVEETQYF. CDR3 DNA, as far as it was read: TGCGCCAGCAGCTTGGAGGGCAGGGTGGAAGAGACC. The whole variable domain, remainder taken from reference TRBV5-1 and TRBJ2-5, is KAGVTQTPRYLIKTRGQQVTLSCSPISGHRSVSWYQQTPGQGLQFLFEYFSETQRNKGNFPGRFSGRQFSNSRSEMNVSTLELGDSALYLCASSLEGRVEETQYFGPGTRLLVL.

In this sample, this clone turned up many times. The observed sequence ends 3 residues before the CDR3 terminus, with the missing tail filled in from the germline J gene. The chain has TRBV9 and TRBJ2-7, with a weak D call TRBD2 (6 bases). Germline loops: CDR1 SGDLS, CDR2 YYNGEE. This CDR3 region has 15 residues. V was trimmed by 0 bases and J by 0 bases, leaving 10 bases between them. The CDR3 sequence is CASSVGTSPSYEQYF. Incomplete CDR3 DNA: TGTGCCAGCAGCGTAGGCACTAGCCCCTCCTACGAG.

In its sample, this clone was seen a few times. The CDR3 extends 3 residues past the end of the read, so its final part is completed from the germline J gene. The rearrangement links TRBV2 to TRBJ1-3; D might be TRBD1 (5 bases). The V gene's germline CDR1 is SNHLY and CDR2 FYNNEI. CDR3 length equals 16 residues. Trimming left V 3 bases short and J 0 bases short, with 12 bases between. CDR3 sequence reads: CASSEGGLSSGNTIYF. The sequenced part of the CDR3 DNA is TGTGCCAGCAGTGAGGGGGGTCTCAGCTCTGGAAACACC.

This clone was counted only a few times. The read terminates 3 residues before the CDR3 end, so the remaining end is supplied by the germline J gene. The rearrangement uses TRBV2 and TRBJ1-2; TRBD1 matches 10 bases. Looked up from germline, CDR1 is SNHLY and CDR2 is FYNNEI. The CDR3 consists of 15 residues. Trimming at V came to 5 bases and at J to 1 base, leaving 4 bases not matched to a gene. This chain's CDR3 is CASSRQGASNYGYTF. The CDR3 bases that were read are TGTGCCAGCAGTCGACAGGGGGCAAGTAACTATGGC. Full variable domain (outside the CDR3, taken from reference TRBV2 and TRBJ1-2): EPEVTQTPSHQVTQMGQEVILRCVPISNHLYFYWYRQILGQKVEFLVSFYNNEISEKSEIFDDQFSVERPDGSNFTLKIRSTKLEDSAMYFCASSRQGASNYGYTFGSGTRLTVV.

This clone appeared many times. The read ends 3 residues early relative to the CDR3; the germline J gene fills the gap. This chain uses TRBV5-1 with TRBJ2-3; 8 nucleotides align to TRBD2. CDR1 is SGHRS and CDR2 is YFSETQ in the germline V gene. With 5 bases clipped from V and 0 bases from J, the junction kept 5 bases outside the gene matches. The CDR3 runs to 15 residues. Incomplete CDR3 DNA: TGCGCCAGCAGACCTGGACTAGCTAGCACAGATACG. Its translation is CASRPGLASTDT. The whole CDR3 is CASRPGLASTDTQYF.

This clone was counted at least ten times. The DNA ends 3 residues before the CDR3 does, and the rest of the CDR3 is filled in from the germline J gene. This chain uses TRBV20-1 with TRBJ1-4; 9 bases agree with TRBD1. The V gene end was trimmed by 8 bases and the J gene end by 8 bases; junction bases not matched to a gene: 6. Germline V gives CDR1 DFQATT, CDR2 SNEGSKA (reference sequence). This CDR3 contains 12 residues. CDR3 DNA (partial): TGCAGTACGTGGGACAGGGAGGAAAAA. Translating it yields CSTWDREEK. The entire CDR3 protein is CSTWDREEKLFF.

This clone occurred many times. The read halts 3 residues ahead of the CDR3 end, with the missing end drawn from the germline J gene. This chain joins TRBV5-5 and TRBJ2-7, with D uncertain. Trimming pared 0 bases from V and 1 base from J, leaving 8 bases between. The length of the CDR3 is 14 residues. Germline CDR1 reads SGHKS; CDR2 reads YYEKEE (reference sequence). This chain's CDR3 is CASSLGALSYEQYF. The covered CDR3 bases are TGTGCCAGCAGCTTGGGGGCTCTTTCCTACGAG.

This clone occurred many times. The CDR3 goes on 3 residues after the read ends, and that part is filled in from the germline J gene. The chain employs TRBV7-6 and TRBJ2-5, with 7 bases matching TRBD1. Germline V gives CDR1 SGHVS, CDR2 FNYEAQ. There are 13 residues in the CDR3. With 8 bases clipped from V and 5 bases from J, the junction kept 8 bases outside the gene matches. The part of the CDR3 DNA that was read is TGTGCCAGCGCTGGGACAGTTAGGGAGACC. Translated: CASAGTVRET. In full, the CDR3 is CASAGTVRETQYF.